The source of this TCR beta chain is a study of OX40 agonist ivuxolimab in advanced cancers. As for the study in general: Patient treatment consisted of intravenous ivuxolimab administration every 2 weeks at 0.01 to 10 mg/kg. Two cutaneous melanoma patients and one hepatocellular carcinoma patient, three in all, had partial responses.

This clone is a singleton in its sample. Assay: immunoSEQ multiplex PCR; the TCRdb copy retains only in-frame clones and omits some. The sample consists of tens of thousands of clones, about nine tenths of them appearing once. The germline V and J ends were trimmed by 4 bases and 4 bases, with 10 bases remaining between them. In germline, CDR1 is SGHDN, CDR2 FVKESK. The CDR3 loop spans 13 amino acids. The cohort excluded patients with autoimmune disease history or systemic immunosuppression. The timepoints at which blood was sampled were baseline, cycle 4 day 1, and cycle 7 day 1. Sequences were derived from CD4+ or CD8+ T cells sorted from blood, sampled in a trial of the OX40 agonist ivuxolimab. The genes are TRBV14 and TRBJ1-2; D uncertain. The sequence was collected from an adult with an advanced solid tumor such as melanoma, head and neck, liver or kidney cancer. The CDR3 protein is CASSPSSSYGYTF. CDR3 DNA: TGTGCCAGCAGCCCATCATCAAGCTATGGCTACACCTTC.